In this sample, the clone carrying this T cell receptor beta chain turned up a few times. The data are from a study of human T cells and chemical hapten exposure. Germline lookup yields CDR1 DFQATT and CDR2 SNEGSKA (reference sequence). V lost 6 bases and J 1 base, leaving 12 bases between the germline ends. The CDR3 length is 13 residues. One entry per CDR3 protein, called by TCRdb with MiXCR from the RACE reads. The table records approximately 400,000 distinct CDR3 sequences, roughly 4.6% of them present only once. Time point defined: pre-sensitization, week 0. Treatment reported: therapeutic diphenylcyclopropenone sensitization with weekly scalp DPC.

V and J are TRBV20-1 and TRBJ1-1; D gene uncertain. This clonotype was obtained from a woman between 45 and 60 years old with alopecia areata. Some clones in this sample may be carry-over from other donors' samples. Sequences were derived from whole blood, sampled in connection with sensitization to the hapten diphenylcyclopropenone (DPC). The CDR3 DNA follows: TGCAGTGCCGCCACTAAGTGGAACACTGAAGCTTTCTTT. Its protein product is CSAATKWNTEAFF.